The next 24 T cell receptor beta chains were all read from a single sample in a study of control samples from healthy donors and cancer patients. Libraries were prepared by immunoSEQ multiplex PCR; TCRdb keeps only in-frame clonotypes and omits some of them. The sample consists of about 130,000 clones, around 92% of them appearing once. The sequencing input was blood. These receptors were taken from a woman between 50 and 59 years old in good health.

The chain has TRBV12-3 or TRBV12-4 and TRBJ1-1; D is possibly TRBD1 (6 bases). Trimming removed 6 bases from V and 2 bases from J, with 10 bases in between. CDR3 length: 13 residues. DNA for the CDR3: TGTGCCAGCAGGGACAGTTCAAACACTGAAGCTTTCTTT. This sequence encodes CASRDSSNTEAFF.

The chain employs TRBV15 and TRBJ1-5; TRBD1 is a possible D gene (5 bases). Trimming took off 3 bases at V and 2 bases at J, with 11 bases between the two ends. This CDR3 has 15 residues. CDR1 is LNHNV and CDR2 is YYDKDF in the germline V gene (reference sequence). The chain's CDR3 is CATSRYKGGNQPQHF. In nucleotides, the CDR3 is TGTGCCACCAGCAGGTACAAAGGGGGCAATCAGCCCCAGCATTTT.

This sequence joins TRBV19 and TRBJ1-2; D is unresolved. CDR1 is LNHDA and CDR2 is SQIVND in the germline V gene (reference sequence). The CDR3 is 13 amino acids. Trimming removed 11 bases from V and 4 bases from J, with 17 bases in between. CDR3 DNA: TGTGCCTCCCTCGAGAGTATGGTCTATGGCTACACCTTC. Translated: CASLESMVYGYTF.

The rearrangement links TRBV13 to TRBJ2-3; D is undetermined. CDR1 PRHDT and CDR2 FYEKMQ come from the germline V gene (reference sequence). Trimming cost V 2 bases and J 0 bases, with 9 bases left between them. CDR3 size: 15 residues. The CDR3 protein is CASSLPAPSTDTQYF. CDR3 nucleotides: TGTGCCAGCAGCTTACCAGCGCCGAGCACAGATACGCAGTATTTT.

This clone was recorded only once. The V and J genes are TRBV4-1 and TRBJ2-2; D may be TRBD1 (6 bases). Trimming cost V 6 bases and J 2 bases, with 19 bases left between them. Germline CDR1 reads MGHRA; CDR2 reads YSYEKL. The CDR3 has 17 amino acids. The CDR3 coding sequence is TGCGCCAGCAGTAACAACCCTGGGACACCCAACACCGGGGAGCTGTTTTTT. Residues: CASSNNPGTPNTGELFF.

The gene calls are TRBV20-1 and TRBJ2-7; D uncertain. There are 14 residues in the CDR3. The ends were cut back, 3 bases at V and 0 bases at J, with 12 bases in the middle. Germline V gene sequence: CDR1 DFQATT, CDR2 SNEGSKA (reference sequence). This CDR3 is CSASRLGNSYEQYF. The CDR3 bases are TGCAGTGCTAGTCGGCTAGGAAACTCCTACGAGCAGTACTTC.

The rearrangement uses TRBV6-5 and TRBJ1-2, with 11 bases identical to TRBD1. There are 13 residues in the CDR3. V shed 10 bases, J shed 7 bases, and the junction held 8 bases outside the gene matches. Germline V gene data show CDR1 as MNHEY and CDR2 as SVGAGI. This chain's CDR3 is CATRTGGKGGYTF. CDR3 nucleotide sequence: TGTGCCACCAGGACAGGGGGCAAAGGTGGCTACACCTTC.

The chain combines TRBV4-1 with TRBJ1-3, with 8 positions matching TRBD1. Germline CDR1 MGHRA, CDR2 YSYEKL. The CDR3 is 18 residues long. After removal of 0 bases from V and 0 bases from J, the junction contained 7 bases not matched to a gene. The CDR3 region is CASSQDAIGTGSGNTIYF. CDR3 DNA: TGCGCCAGCAGCCAAGATGCCATAGGGACAGGCTCTGGAAACACCATATATTTT.

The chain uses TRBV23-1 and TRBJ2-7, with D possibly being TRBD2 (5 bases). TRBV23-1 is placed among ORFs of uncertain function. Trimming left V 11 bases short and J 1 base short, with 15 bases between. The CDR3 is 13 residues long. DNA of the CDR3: TGCGCCGGAGGCTCTGAAAGTTCCTACGAGCAGTACTTC. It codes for CAGGSESSYEQYF.

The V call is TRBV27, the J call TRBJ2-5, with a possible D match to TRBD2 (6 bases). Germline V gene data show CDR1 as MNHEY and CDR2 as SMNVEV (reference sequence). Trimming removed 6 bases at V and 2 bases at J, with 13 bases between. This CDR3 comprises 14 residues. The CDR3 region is CASRRWGDQETQYF. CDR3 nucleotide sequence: TGTGCCAGCAGACGGTGGGGGGATCAAGAGACCCAGTACTTC.

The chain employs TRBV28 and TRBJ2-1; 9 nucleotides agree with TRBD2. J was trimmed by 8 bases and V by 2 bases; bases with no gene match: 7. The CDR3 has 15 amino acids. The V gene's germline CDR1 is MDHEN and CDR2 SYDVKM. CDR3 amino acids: CASSLGAGGLDEQFF. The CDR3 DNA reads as TGTGCCAGCAGTTTAGGTGCGGGAGGGCTGGATGAGCAGTTCTTC.

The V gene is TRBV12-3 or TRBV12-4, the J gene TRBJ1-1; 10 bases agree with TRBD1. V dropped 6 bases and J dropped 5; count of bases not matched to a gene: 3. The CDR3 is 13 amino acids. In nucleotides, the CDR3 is TGTGCCAGCAGCCCGGGACAGGGGACTGAAGCTTTCTTT. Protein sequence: CASSPGQGTEAFF.

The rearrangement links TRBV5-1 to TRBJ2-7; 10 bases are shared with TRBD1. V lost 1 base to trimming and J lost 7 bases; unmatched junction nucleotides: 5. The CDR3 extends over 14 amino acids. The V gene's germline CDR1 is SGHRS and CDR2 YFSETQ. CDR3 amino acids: CASSLRTGGGEQYF. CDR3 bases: TGCGCCAGCAGCTTGCGGACAGGGGGAGGAGAGCAGTACTTC.

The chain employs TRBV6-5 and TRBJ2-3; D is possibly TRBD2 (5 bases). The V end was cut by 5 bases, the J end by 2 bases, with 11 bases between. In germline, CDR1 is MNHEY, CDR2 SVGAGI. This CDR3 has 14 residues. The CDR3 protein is CASSPLDFTDTQYF. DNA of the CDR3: TGTGCCAGCAGTCCACTGGACTTCACAGATACGCAGTATTTT.

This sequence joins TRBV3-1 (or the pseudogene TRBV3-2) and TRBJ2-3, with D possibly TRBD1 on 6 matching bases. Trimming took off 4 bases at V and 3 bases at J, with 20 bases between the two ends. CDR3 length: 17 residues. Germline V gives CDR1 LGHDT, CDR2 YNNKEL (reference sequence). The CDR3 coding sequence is TGTGCCAGCAGCCGGAAATCGGGCACAGGGCGAACAGATACGCAGTATTTT. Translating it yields CASSRKSGTGRTDTQYF.

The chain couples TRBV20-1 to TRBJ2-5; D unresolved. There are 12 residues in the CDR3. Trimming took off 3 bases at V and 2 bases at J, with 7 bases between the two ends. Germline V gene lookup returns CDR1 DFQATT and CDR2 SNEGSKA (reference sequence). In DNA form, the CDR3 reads TGCAGTGCTAGTGGGCAGCAAGAGACCCAGTACTTC. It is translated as CSASGQQETQYF.

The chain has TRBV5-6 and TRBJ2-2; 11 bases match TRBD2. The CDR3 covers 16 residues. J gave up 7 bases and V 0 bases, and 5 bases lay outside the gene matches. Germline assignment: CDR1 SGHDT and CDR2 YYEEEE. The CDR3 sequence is CASSLGLAGNGGELFF. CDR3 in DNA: TGTGCCAGCAGCTTGGGACTAGCGGGAAATGGCGGGGAGCTGTTTTTT.

The CDR3 region is CASSLVGMGETQYF. CDR3 sequence (DNA): TGTGCCAGCAGTTTAGTGGGTATGGGAGAGACCCAGTACTTC. The chain combines TRBV27 with TRBJ2-5; D is unresolved. Germline loops: CDR1 MNHEY, CDR2 SMNVEV (reference sequence). The V end lost 2 bases, the J end lost 4 bases, and 11 bases lay between the germline ends. This CDR3 comprises 14 residues.

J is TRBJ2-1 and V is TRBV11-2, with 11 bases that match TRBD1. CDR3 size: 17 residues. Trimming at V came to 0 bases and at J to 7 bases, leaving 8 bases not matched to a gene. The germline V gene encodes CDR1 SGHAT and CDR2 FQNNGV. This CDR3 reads CASSLDWGQGVGNEQFF. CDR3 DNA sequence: TGTGCCAGCAGCTTAGATTGGGGACAGGGGGTTGGAAATGAGCAGTTCTTC.

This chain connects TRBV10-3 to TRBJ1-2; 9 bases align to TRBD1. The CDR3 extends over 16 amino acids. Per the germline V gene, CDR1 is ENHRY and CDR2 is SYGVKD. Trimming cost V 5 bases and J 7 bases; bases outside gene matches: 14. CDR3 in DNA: TGTGCCATCAGTCAATCACGGGGACAGGGCTCCTCTGGCTACACCTTC. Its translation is CAISQSRGQGSSGYTF.

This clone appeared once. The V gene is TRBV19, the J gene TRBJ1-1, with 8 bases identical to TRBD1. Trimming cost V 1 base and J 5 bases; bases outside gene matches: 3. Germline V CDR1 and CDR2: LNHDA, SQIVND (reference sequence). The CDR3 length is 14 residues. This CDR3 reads CASSIARGRTEAFF. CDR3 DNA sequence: TGTGCCAGTAGTATAGCCAGGGGGCGGACTGAAGCTTTCTTT.

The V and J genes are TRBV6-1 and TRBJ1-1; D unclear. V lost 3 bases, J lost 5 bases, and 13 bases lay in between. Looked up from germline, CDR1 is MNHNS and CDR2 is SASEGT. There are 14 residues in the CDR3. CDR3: CASSDSPRRTEAFF. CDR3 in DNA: TGTGCCAGCAGTGATAGCCCTCGGCGGACTGAAGCTTTCTTT.

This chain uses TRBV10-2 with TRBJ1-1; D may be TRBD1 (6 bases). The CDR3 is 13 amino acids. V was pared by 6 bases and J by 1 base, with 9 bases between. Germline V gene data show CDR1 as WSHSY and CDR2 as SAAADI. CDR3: CASREQGNTEAFF. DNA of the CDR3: TGCGCCAGCAGAGAACAGGGGAACACTGAAGCTTTCTTT.

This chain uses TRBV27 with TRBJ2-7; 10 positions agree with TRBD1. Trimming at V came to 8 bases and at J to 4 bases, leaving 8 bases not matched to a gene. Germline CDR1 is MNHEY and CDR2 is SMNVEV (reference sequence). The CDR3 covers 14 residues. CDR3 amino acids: CASGDRGQGYEQYF. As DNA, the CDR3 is TGTGCCAGCGGCGACAGGGGGCAAGGGTACGAGCAGTACTTC.